Listed below are T cell receptor beta chains from one sample, sequenced in a study of beta chain features in type 1 diabetes. Some clones are missing from TCRdb's copy, which holds only in-frame ones; the method was immunoSEQ multiplex PCR. Of some 250,000 clones listed, approximately 10% are singletons. Sequencing used naive CD4+ T cells from blood. Receptors originate from a man aged 25 to 40 with type 1 diabetes. CDR3s include the opening cysteine and the closing phenylalanine or tryptophan. A D gene is named only where the DNA matches it firmly. Only part of the rows carry a size: once, few, many, or a class if the clone is expanded.

CDR3nt: TGTGCCAGCAGTGAATCTATCTTCGGGGAGCTGTTTTTT
CDR3aa: CASSESIFGELFF
v_gene: TRBV2
j_gene: TRBJ2-2
d_gene: NA
abundance: few

CDR3nt: TGCGCCAGCAGCTTGTTCGGGGGGCTTAGCTCCTACAATGAGCAGTTCTTC
CDR3aa: CASSLFGGLSSYNEQFF
v_gene: TRBV5-1
j_gene: TRBJ2-1
d_gene: NA
abundance: NA

CDR3nt: TGCGCCAGCAGCCCGAACCCGGACAGGGTAGTAACCTTC
CDR3aa: CASSPNPDRVVTF
v_gene: TRBV4-1
j_gene: TRBJ1-2
d_gene: TRBD1
abundance: few

CDR3nt: TGTGCCAGCTCCCCTTCGGGGGGGACCTACGAGCAGTACTTC
CDR3aa: CASSPSGGTYEQYF
v_gene: TRBV18
j_gene: TRBJ2-7
d_gene: TRBD2
abundance: few

CDR3nt: TGCGCCAGCAGGCTCAGGGGGGTTTCAGGAAAACTGTTTTTT
CDR3aa: CASRLRGVSGKLFF
v_gene: TRBV4-3
j_gene: TRBJ1-4
d_gene: TRBD1
abundance: few

CDR3nt: TGTGCCTGGAGCTACACAAACTCAGGGGCCTTGAACACTGAAGCTTTCTTT
CDR3aa: CAWSYTNSGALNTEAFF
v_gene: TRBV30
j_gene: TRBJ1-1
d_gene: NA
abundance: few

CDR3nt: TGTGCCAGCTCACCAGGGACAGGGGTCATTCAGTACTTC
CDR3aa: CASSPGTGVIQYF
v_gene: TRBV18
j_gene: TRBJ2-4
d_gene: TRBD1
abundance: NA

CDR3nt: TGTGCCAGCAACAGTGGCACTGGAAACACCATATATTTT
CDR3aa: CASNSGTGNTIYF
v_gene: TRBV6-6
j_gene: TRBJ1-3
d_gene: NA
abundance: NA

CDR3nt: TGTGCCAGCAGCGTAAATTCTGAGAATGGCTACACCTTC
CDR3aa: CASSVNSENGYTF
v_gene: TRBV9
j_gene: TRBJ1-2
d_gene: NA
abundance: NA

CDR3nt: TGCAGCGTTGAAGATAATGTCTATGGCTACACCTTC
CDR3aa: CSVEDNVYGYTF
v_gene: TRBV29-1
j_gene: TRBJ1-2
d_gene: NA
abundance: few

CDR3nt: TGTGCCAGCAGTGCCCTCACAGATACGCAGTATTTT
CDR3aa: CASSALTDTQYF
v_gene: TRBV2
j_gene: TRBJ2-3
d_gene: NA
abundance: NA

CDR3nt: TGTGCCAGCAGCCCGGGGTACAATGAGCAGTTCTTC
CDR3aa: CASSPGYNEQFF
v_gene: TRBV7-9
j_gene: TRBJ2-1
d_gene: NA
abundance: NA

CDR3nt: TGTGCCAGCAGTGATGGGGGCTCCCGCGGGCCCCAGCATTTT
CDR3aa: CASSDGGSRGPQHF
v_gene: TRBV6-1
j_gene: TRBJ1-5
d_gene: NA
abundance: NA

CDR3nt: TGTGCCAGCAGCCAAGCGGGGGGAAGCACAGATACGCAGTATTTT
CDR3aa: CASSQAGGSTDTQYF
v_gene: TRBV4-2
j_gene: TRBJ2-3
d_gene: TRBD2
abundance: few

CDR3nt: TGTGCCAGCAGCGGACTAGCGGGGGTCCAAGAGACCCAGTACTTC
CDR3aa: CASSGLAGVQETQYF
v_gene: TRBV7-9
j_gene: TRBJ2-5
d_gene: TRBD2
abundance: NA

CDR3nt: TGCGCCAGCAGCTTGGGGACAGTCCAAGAGACCCAGTACTTC
CDR3aa: CASSLGTVQETQYF
v_gene: TRBV5-1
j_gene: TRBJ2-5
d_gene: NA
abundance: few

CDR3nt: TGTGCCAGCTCACCACCGGCGGCAAAGAATCAGCCCCAGCATTTT
CDR3aa: CASSPPAAKNQPQHF
v_gene: TRBV18
j_gene: TRBJ1-5
d_gene: NA
abundance: NA

CDR3nt: TGTGCCAGCTCACCACCCGCCCGACGACTAGAGCAGTACTTC
CDR3aa: CASSPPARRLEQYF
v_gene: TRBV18
j_gene: TRBJ2-4
d_gene: NA
abundance: few

CDR3nt: TGTGCCAGCTCACAATCCTTGACAGTCTCTGGAAACACCATATATTTT
CDR3aa: CASSQSLTVSGNTIYF
v_gene: TRBV18
j_gene: TRBJ1-3
d_gene: NA
abundance: NA

CDR3nt: TGTGCCAGCAGCTTTGGTGGGGGCGCAGATGAAAAACTGTTTTTT
CDR3aa: CASSFGGGADEKLFF
v_gene: TRBV7-9
j_gene: TRBJ1-4
d_gene: NA
abundance: NA

CDR3nt: TGCGCCAGCAGTCAACAGTTGGCAGGGGCCTTCTATGGCTACACCTTC
CDR3aa: CASSQQLAGAFYGYTF
v_gene: TRBV5-1
j_gene: TRBJ1-2
d_gene: NA
abundance: NA

CDR3nt: TGTGCCATCAGTACCGGGGCGGGGGGGTACAATGAGCAGTTCTTC
CDR3aa: CAISTGAGGYNEQFF
v_gene: TRBV10-3
j_gene: TRBJ2-1
d_gene: TRBD2
abundance: few

CDR3nt: TGTGCCAGCAACCGCGGCGAACCCTCCTACAATGAGCAGTTCTTC
CDR3aa: CASNRGEPSYNEQFF
v_gene: TRBV7-8
j_gene: TRBJ2-1
d_gene: NA
abundance: few

CDR3nt: TGCGCCAGCAGCCAAACCCTCACAGGGACAGATACGCAGTATTTT
CDR3aa: CASSQTLTGTDTQYF
v_gene: TRBV4-3
j_gene: TRBJ2-3
d_gene: NA
abundance: few

CDR3nt: TGTGCCAGCAGCTGGGCGGGGGATACGCAGTATTTT
CDR3aa: CASSWAGDTQYF
v_gene: TRBV7-2
j_gene: TRBJ2-3
d_gene: NA
abundance: few

CDR3nt: TGTGCCAGCAGCGGAGGGGGGGCGAGCTCCTACGAGCAGTACTTC
CDR3aa: CASSGGGASSYEQYF
v_gene: TRBV9
j_gene: TRBJ2-7
d_gene: NA
abundance: few

CDR3nt: TGTGCCAGCAGCGTCGTGTGGGGACAGGGGGGAGCAGATACGCAGTATTTT
CDR3aa: CASSVVWGQGGADTQYF
v_gene: TRBV9
j_gene: TRBJ2-3
d_gene: TRBD1
abundance: few

CDR3nt: TGTGCCAGTTCCAGGGACAGGACCACCTACGAGCAGTACTTC
CDR3aa: CASSRDRTTYEQYF
v_gene: TRBV11-1
j_gene: TRBJ2-7
d_gene: TRBD1
abundance: NA

CDR3nt: TGTGCCAGCAGTTTTCAGTCTTATGGCTACACCTTC
CDR3aa: CASSFQSYGYTF
v_gene: TRBV28
j_gene: TRBJ1-2
d_gene: NA
abundance: few

CDR3nt: TGTGCCAGCACAACAGACGTCAATCAGCCCCAGCATTTT
CDR3aa: CASTTDVNQPQHF
v_gene: TRBV2
j_gene: TRBJ1-5
d_gene: NA
abundance: NA

CDR3nt: TGTGCCAGCAGCTACTACCGGGCCACGGCGGGAACAGATACGCAGTATTTT
CDR3aa: CASSYYRATAGTDTQYF
v_gene: TRBV5-4
j_gene: TRBJ2-3
d_gene: NA
abundance: NA

CDR3nt: TGCGCCAGCAGCCAAGATCGACAGGCACCCCTCCACTTT
CDR3aa: CASSQDRQAPLHF
v_gene: TRBV4-1
j_gene: TRBJ1-6
d_gene: NA
abundance: NA

CDR3nt: TGTGCCTGGAGTCCCACTACCGACTATGGCTACACCTTC
CDR3aa: CAWSPTTDYGYTF
v_gene: TRBV30
j_gene: TRBJ1-2
d_gene: NA
abundance: NA

CDR3nt: TGTGCCAGCAGTTTATCAGGGGGTTCTAGCACAGATACGCAGTATTTT
CDR3aa: CASSLSGGSSTDTQYF
v_gene: TRBV28
j_gene: TRBJ2-3
d_gene: TRBD1
abundance: few

CDR3nt: TGTGCCAGCAGTAACGAGTTATCCGGGGAGCAGTACTTC
CDR3aa: CASSNELSGEQYF
v_gene: TRBV9
j_gene: TRBJ2-7
d_gene: NA
abundance: NA

CDR3nt: TGTGCCACCAGAGTGAGAAGGGGCAACAATCAGCCCCAGCATTTT
CDR3aa: CATRVRRGNNQPQHF
v_gene: TRBV19
j_gene: TRBJ1-5
d_gene: NA
abundance: few

CDR3nt: TGTGCCTGGAGTGGACAGGGGGAGACCCAGTACTTC
CDR3aa: CAWSGQGETQYF
v_gene: TRBV30
j_gene: TRBJ2-5
d_gene: TRBD1
abundance: few

CDR3nt: TGTGCCAGCAGTGACGTTATCGGGGGGCTATACAATGAGCAGTTCTTC
CDR3aa: CASSDVIGGLYNEQFF
v_gene: TRBV6-1
j_gene: TRBJ2-1
d_gene: NA
abundance: NA

CDR3nt: TGTGCCAGCTCACCACCGGGCAGGGTAGAAGAGACCCAGTACTTC
CDR3aa: CASSPPGRVEETQYF
v_gene: TRBV18
j_gene: TRBJ2-5
d_gene: NA
abundance: NA

CDR3nt: TGTGCCAGCAGTCAGGGTAGCAATCAGCCCCAGCATTTT
CDR3aa: CASSQGSNQPQHF
v_gene: TRBV7-9
j_gene: TRBJ1-5
d_gene: NA
abundance: few

CDR3nt: TGTGCCAGCAGCGCCTATACTAACTATGGCTACACCTTC
CDR3aa: CASSAYTNYGYTF
v_gene: TRBV9
j_gene: TRBJ1-2
d_gene: NA
abundance: NA

CDR3nt: TGTGCCAGTAGCCGAAGGGGGGGATTTAGCTCCTACAATGAGCAGTTCTTC
CDR3aa: CASSRRGGFSSYNEQFF
v_gene: TRBV19
j_gene: TRBJ2-1
d_gene: NA
abundance: NA

CDR3nt: TGTGCCAGCAGCTTAGTTGGCAGGGAGAACACTGAAGCTTTCTTT
CDR3aa: CASSLVGRENTEAFF
v_gene: TRBV11-2
j_gene: TRBJ1-1
d_gene: NA
abundance: few

CDR3nt: TGTGCCAGCAGCTTAGGATTAGCACTATCAAATGAGCAGTTCTTC
CDR3aa: CASSLGLALSNEQFF
v_gene: TRBV7-3
j_gene: TRBJ2-1
d_gene: NA
abundance: few

CDR3nt: TGTGCCTGGAGTTATCAAAGGGGGGGAGGAGAAAAACTGTTTTTT
CDR3aa: CAWSYQRGGGEKLFF
v_gene: TRBV30
j_gene: TRBJ1-4
d_gene: NA
abundance: NA

CDR3nt: TGTGCCAGCAGCTCAAGCTCGCGGGGGATAGATACGCAGTATTTT
CDR3aa: CASSSSSRGIDTQYF
v_gene: TRBV5-4
j_gene: TRBJ2-3
d_gene: TRBD2
abundance: NA

CDR3nt: TGTGCCAGCAGCAGACAGACAGGGGGATCTGAGCAGTTCTTC
CDR3aa: CASSRQTGGSEQFF
v_gene: TRBV11-2
j_gene: TRBJ2-1
d_gene: TRBD1
abundance: NA

CDR3nt: TGTGCCAGCAAACCGGTAGTTAATTCACCCCTCCACTTT
CDR3aa: CASKPVVNSPLHF
v_gene: TRBV6-5
j_gene: TRBJ1-6
d_gene: NA
abundance: NA

CDR3nt: TGTGCCAGCAGCTTCCAGGGGGTCGAAATGGAGCAGTACTTC
CDR3aa: CASSFQGVEMEQYF
v_gene: TRBV5-6
j_gene: TRBJ2-7
d_gene: TRBD1
abundance: NA

CDR3nt: TGTGCCAGTAGTCGGGGTGGACTAGGCGCCGGGGAGCTGTTTTTT
CDR3aa: CASSRGGLGAGELFF
v_gene: TRBV19
j_gene: TRBJ2-2
d_gene: TRBD2
abundance: few

CDR3nt: TGTGCCAGCAGCCAAGATAGTGGGGGCAGCTCCTACGAGCAGTACTTC
CDR3aa: CASSQDSGGSSYEQYF
v_gene: TRBV4-2
j_gene: TRBJ2-7
d_gene: NA
abundance: NA

CDR3nt: TGTGCCAGCAGCTCCAATCCGGGGGTCTGGGCCAACGTCCTGACTTTC
CDR3aa: CASSSNPGVWANVLTF
v_gene: TRBV11-1
j_gene: TRBJ2-6
d_gene: NA
abundance: few

CDR3nt: TGTGCCAGTGATTTGAGGGGCAATCAGCCCCAGCATTTT
CDR3aa: CASDLRGNQPQHF
v_gene: TRBV19
j_gene: TRBJ1-5
d_gene: NA
abundance: few

CDR3nt: TGCAGCGTCCAAAAGGCGGGAGAGGAGCTGTTTTTT
CDR3aa: CSVQKAGEELFF
v_gene: TRBV29-1
j_gene: TRBJ2-2
d_gene: TRBD2
abundance: few

CDR3nt: TGCGCCAGCAGCCCGGCGGCGGGGGAGTACAATGAGCAGTTCTTC
CDR3aa: CASSPAAGEYNEQFF
v_gene: TRBV5-1
j_gene: TRBJ2-1
d_gene: TRBD2
abundance: NA

CDR3nt: TGTGCCAGCAGTGAGAGGGAGGGGACTGAAGCTTTCTTT
CDR3aa: CASSEREGTEAFF
v_gene: TRBV2
j_gene: TRBJ1-1
d_gene: NA
abundance: NA

CDR3nt: TGTGCCAGCAGCACTGGACAGGTCAACTATGGCTACACCTTC
CDR3aa: CASSTGQVNYGYTF
v_gene: TRBV7-6
j_gene: TRBJ1-2
d_gene: TRBD1
abundance: NA

CDR3nt: TGTGCCAGCAGCCCAGGCCACAGGGGAAATGAAAAACTGTTTTTT
CDR3aa: CASSPGHRGNEKLFF
v_gene: TRBV9
j_gene: TRBJ1-4
d_gene: TRBD1
abundance: few

CDR3nt: TGTGCCAGCAGCTTAGGTCAGGTCCAATACTATGGCTACACCTTC
CDR3aa: CASSLGQVQYYGYTF
v_gene: TRBV7-2
j_gene: TRBJ1-2
d_gene: NA
abundance: NA